The rows below give T cell receptor beta chains drawn from one sample of a study of OX40 agonist ivuxolimab in advanced cancers. Data came from immunoSEQ multiplex PCR; TCRdb stores just in-frame clones and leaves some out. The sample lists approximately 49,000 clones, roughly 80% occurring once. The sequencing used CD4+ or CD8+ T cells sorted from blood, collected in a trial of the OX40 agonist ivuxolimab. These receptor sequences come from an adult with an advanced solid tumor such as melanoma, head and neck, liver or kidney cancer. The CDR3 runs from the conserved cysteine through the conserved F or W. Each record gives: V gene, J gene, D gene, clone size, CDR3 DNA, CDR3 protein. D genes are given only for firm matches. Clone size is stated in some rows and not others, as once, few, many or a class when expanded.

v_call: TRBV11-2
j_call: TRBJ2-7
d_call: TRBD1
clone_size: .
cdr3_nt: TGTGCCAGCAGCTTAGACTGGGACAGGACCCCCTACGAGCAGTACTTC
cdr3_aa: CASSLDWDRTPYEQYF

v_call: TRBV4-3
j_call: TRBJ2-1
d_call: .
clone_size: .
cdr3_nt: TGCGCCAGCAGCCAAGATTCGGGGGTGGGTGAGCAGTTCTTC
cdr3_aa: CASSQDSGVGEQFF

v_call: TRBV9
j_call: TRBJ1-3
d_call: .
clone_size: .
cdr3_nt: TGTGCCAGCAGCTCCCGCATTCCGGCAGGGGGAAACACCATATATTTT
cdr3_aa: CASSSRIPAGGNTIYF

v_call: TRBV28
j_call: TRBJ2-1
d_call: .
clone_size: few
cdr3_nt: TGTGCCAGCACCGTACAGGGCTCCTACAATGAGCAGTTCTTC
cdr3_aa: CASTVQGSYNEQFF

v_call: TRBV2
j_call: TRBJ2-3
d_call: .
clone_size: .
cdr3_nt: TGTGCCAGCAGCCCACAGGGAGGAGATACGCAGTATTTT
cdr3_aa: CASSPQGGDTQYF

v_call: TRBV6-5
j_call: TRBJ2-1
d_call: .
clone_size: .
cdr3_nt: TGTGCCAGCAGTTATACAGAGGGGCACGAGCAGTTCTTC
cdr3_aa: CASSYTEGHEQFF

v_call: TRBV25-1
j_call: TRBJ2-5
d_call: .
clone_size: .
cdr3_nt: TGTGCCAGCATTACACAGGGAGGCGGGGAGACCCAGTACTTC
cdr3_aa: CASITQGGGETQYF

v_call: TRBV7-2
j_call: TRBJ2-7
d_call: TRBD1
clone_size: once
cdr3_nt: TGTGCCAGCAGCTCCCTCCGAGGGACAGGGGGATACGAGCAGTACTTC
cdr3_aa: CASSSLRGTGGYEQYF

v_call: TRBV29-1
j_call: TRBJ2-1
d_call: .
clone_size: .
cdr3_nt: TGCAGCGTTGACAGGGGCAATGAGCAGTTCTTC
cdr3_aa: CSVDRGNEQFF

v_call: TRBV7-8
j_call: TRBJ1-2
d_call: TRBD1
clone_size: few
cdr3_nt: TGTGCCAGCAGCTCAAGAGGGGACAGCAACTATGGCTACACCTTC
cdr3_aa: CASSSRGDSNYGYTF

v_call: TRBV27
j_call: TRBJ2-1
d_call: .
clone_size: .
cdr3_nt: TGTGCCAGCAGTTTTTCGGGGACTGGCAATGAGCAGTTCTTC
cdr3_aa: CASSFSGTGNEQFF

v_call: TRBV27
j_call: TRBJ2-1
d_call: TRBD2
clone_size: .
cdr3_nt: TGTGCCAGCAGTTTCGGGACTAGCGGGAGAAATGAGCAGTTCTTC
cdr3_aa: CASSFGTSGRNEQFF

v_call: TRBV12-1
j_call: TRBJ2-7
d_call: .
clone_size: .
cdr3_nt: TGTGCCAGCAGCCCATCAGGACTAGCGGACCACAAATCCTCTTTCTACGAGCAGTACTTC
cdr3_aa: CASSPSGLADHKSSFYEQYF

v_call: TRBV7-8
j_call: TRBJ2-7
d_call: .
clone_size: .
cdr3_nt: TGTGCCAGCAGCTTAGTTCCTCAACTATCCTACGAGCAGTACTTC
cdr3_aa: CASSLVPQLSYEQYF

v_call: TRBV11-3
j_call: TRBJ2-7
d_call: TRBD2
clone_size: .
cdr3_nt: TGTGCCAGCAGCTTTGGACTAGCGGCTTACGAGCAGTACTTC
cdr3_aa: CASSFGLAAYEQYF

v_call: TRBV6-5
j_call: TRBJ2-2
d_call: TRBD1
clone_size: .
cdr3_nt: TGTGCCAGCAGTAGGACAGGGACGAACACCGGGGAGCTGTTTTTT
cdr3_aa: CASSRTGTNTGELFF

v_call: TRBV21-1
j_call: TRBJ2-3
d_call: .
clone_size: .
cdr3_nt: TGTGCCAGCACCCGTCCGGACAAAGGGGGACTAGCGGGGGGACCCACAGATACGCAGTATTTT
cdr3_aa: CASTRPDKGGLAGGPTDTQYF

v_call: TRBV11-1
j_call: TRBJ2-7
d_call: TRBD1
clone_size: .
cdr3_nt: TGTGCCAGCAGTCCTGGACAGGGCTACGAGCAGTACTTC
cdr3_aa: CASSPGQGYEQYF

v_call: TRBV5-4
j_call: TRBJ2-7
d_call: .
clone_size: .
cdr3_nt: TGTGCCAGCAGCTTATCACTTAAACCCTACGAGCAGTACTTC
cdr3_aa: CASSLSLKPYEQYF